This T cell receptor beta chain was sequenced for a study of shared clonotypes between healthy human individuals. Study-wide results and limits: Rarefaction gave evidence that sorted-subset sequencing remained incomplete despite large depth. What naive subsets generally showed was a larger estimated richness than memory subsets showed.

From germline, CDR1 is SGHAT and CDR2 FQNNGV. The CDR3 contains 13 residues. V shed 3 bases, J shed 6 bases, and the junction held 4 bases outside the gene matches. Of note for this clone: The antigen is undetermined.

Only in-frame clones appear in the TCRdb table, and some are missing; sequencing was by immunoSEQ multiplex PCR. The sample lists over 2 million clones; approximately 94% were seen once. As defined, naive CD8 cells were CD45RO-negative and positively selected for CCR7, with terminally differentiated effector memory CD45RA+ cells excluded. The chain employs TRBV11-2 and TRBJ2-7; 8 bases agree with TRBD2. This TCR came from a man between 18 and 29 years old in good health. Sequenced material: naive CD8+ T cells sorted from blood. The CDR3 loop is CASSLTSAREQYF. CDR3 DNA sequence: TGTGCCAGCAGCTTGACTAGCGCCCGCGAGCAGTACTTC.